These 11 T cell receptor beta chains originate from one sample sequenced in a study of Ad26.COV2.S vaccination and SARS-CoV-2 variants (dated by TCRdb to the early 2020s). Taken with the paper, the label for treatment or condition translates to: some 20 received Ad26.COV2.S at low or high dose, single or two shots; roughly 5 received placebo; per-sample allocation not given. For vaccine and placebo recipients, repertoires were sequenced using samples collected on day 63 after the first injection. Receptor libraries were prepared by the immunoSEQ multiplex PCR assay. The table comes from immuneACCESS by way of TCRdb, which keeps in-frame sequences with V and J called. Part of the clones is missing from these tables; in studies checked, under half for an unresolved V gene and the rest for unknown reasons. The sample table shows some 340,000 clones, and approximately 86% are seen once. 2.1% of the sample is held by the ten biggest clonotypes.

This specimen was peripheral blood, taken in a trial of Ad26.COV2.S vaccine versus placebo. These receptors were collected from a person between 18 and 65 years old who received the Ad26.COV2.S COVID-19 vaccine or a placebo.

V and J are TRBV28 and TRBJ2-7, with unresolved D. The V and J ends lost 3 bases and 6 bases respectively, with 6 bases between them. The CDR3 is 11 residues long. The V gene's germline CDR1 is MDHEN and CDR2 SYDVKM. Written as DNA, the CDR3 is TGTGCCAGCAGTTTTGGTCCCGAGCAGTACTTC. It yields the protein CASSFGPEQYF.

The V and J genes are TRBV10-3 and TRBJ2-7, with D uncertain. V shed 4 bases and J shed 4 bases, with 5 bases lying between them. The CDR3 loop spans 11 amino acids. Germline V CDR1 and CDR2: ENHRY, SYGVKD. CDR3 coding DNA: TGTGCCATCAGTGCTGGTTACGAGCAGTACTTC. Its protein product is CAISAGYEQYF.

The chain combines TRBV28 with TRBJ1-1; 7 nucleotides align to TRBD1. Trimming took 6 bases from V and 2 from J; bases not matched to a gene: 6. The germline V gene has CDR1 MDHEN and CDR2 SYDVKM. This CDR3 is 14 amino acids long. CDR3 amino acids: CASREQGKNTEAFF. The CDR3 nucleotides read TGTGCCAGCAGGGAACAGGGGAAAAACACTGAAGCTTTCTTT. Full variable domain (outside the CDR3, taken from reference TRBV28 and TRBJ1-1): DVKVTQSSRYLVKRTGEKVFLECVQDMDHENMFWYRQDPGLGLRLIYFSYDVKMKEKGDIPEGYSVSREKKERFSLILESASTNQTSMYLCASREQGKNTEAFFGQGTRLTVV.

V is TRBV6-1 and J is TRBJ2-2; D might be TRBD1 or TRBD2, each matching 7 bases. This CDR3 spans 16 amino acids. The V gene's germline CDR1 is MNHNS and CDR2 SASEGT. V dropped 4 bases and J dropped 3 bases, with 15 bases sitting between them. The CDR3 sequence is CASSGRGGQYTGELFF. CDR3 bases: TGTGCCAGCAGTGGGAGGGGGGGACAGTACACCGGGGAGCTGTTTTTT.

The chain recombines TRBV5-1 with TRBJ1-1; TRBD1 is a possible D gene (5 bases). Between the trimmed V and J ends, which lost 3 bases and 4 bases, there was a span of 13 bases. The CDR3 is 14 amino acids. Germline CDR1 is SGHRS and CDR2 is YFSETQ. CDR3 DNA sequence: TGCGCCAGCAGCTGGACCGGGGGAGGCACTGAAGCTTTCTTT. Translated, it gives CASSWTGGGTEAFF.

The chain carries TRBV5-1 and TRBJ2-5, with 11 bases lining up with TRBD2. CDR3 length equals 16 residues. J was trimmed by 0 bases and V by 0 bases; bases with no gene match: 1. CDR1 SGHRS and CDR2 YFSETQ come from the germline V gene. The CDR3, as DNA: TGCGCCAGCAGCTTGGGGACTAGCGGGTACCAAGAGACCCAGTACTTC. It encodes CASSLGTSGYQETQYF.

The CDR3 here is CASSQVEESGQPQHF. The CDR3 nucleotides are TGTGCCAGCAGCCAGGTGGAGGAATCCGGTCAGCCCCAGCATTTT. The gene calls are TRBV4-2 and TRBJ1-5; unclear D gene. The CDR3 has 15 amino acids. Germline V lookup: CDR1 LGHNA, CDR2 YNFKEQ. Between the trimmed V and J ends, which lost 3 bases and 6 bases, there was a span of 15 bases.

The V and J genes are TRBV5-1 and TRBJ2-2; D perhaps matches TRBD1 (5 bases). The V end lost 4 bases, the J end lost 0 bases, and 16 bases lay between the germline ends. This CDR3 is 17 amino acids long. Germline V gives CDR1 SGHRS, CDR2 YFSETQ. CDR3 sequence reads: CASSPGDSGTNTGELFF. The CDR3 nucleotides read TGCGCCAGCAGCCCAGGCGACAGTGGAACGAACACCGGGGAGCTGTTTTTT.

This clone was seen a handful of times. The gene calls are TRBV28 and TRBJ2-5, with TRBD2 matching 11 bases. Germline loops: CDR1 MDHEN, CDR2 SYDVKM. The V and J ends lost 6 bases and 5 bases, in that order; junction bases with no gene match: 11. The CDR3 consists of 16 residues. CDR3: CASRDLAGGQGETQYF. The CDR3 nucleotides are TGTGCCAGCAGGGATCTAGCGGGGGGCCAGGGTGAGACCCAGTACTTC.

CDR3 amino acids: CASSLGVSTDTQYF. In nucleotides, the CDR3 is TGCGCCAGCAGCTTGGGGGTCTCAACAGATACGCAGTATTTT. This chain joins TRBV5-1 and TRBJ2-3; D ambiguous. With 0 bases removed from V and 3 bases from J, the gap between germline ends came to 8 bases. The CDR3 length is 14 residues. Germline V gene data show CDR1 as SGHRS and CDR2 as YFSETQ.

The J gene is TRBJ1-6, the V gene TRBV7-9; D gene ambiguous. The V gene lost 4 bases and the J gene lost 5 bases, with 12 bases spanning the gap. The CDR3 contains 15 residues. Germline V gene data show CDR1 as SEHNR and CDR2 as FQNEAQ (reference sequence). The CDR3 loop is CASSSMANDNSPLHF. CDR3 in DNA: TGTGCCAGCAGCTCCATGGCCAATGATAATTCACCCCTCCACTTT.